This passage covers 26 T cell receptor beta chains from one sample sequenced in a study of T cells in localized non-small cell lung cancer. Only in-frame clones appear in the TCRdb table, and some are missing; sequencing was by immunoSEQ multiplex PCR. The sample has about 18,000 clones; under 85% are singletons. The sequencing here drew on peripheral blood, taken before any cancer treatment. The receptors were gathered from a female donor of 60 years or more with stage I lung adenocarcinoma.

The CDR3 DNA sequence: TGTGCCAGCTCACGAGGGGAACGAAATGAGCAGTTCTTC. This sequence encodes CASSRGERNEQFF. V usage is TRBV18 and J usage is TRBJ2-1; perhaps D is TRBD1 or TRBD2 (5 bases each). This CDR3 is built from 13 residues. From germline, CDR1 is KGHSH and CDR2 LQKENI. Trimming stripped 4 bases from V and 7 bases from J, with 11 bases between.

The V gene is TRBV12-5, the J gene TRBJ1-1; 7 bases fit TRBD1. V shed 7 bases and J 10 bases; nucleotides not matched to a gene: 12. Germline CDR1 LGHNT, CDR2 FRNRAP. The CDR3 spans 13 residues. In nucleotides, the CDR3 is TGTGCTAGTGCCCAAGGGGGACAGCTGGCAGCTTTCTTT. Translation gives CASAQGGQLAAFF. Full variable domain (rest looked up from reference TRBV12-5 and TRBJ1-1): DARVTQTPRHKVTEMGQEVTMRCQPILGHNTVFWYRQTMMQGLELLAYFRNRAPLDDSGMPKDRFSAEMPDATLATLKIQPSEPRDSAVYFCASAQGGQLAAFFGQGTRLTVV.

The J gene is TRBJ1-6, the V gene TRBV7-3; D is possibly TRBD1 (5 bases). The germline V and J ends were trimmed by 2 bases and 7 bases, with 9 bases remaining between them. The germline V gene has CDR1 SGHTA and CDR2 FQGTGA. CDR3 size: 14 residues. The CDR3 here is CASSLQAGNSPLHF. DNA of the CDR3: TGTGCCAGCAGCTTACAGGCAGGGAATTCACCCCTCCACTTT.

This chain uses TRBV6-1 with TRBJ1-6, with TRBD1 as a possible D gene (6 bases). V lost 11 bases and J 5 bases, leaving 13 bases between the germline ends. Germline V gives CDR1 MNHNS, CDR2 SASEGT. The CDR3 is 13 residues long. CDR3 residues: CAGKDRNNSPLHF. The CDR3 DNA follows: TGTGCCGGTAAAGACAGGAATAATTCACCCCTCCACTTT.

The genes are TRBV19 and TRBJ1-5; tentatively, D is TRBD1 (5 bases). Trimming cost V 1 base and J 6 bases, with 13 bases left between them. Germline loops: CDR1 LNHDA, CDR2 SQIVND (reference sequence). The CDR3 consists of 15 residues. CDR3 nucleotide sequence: TGTGCCAGTAGTATAGGGGACGCCAGGTCTCAGCCCCAGCATTTT. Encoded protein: CASSIGDARSQPQHF.

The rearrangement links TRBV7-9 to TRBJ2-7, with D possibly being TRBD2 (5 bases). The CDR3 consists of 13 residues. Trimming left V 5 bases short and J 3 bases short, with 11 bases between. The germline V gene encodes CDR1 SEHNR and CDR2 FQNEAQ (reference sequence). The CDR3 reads CASSPPRGYEQYF. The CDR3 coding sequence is TGTGCCAGCAGCCCACCACGGGGCTACGAGCAGTACTTC.

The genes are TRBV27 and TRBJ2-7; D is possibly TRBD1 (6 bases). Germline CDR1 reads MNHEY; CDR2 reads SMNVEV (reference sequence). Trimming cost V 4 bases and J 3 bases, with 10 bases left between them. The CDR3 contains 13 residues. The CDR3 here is CASSYGQSYEQYF. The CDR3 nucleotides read TGTGCCAGCAGTTACGGACAGAGCTACGAGCAGTACTTC.

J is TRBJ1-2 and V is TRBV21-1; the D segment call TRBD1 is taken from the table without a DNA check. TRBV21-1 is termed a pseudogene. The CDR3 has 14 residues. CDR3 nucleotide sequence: TGTGCCAGCAGCCCGTCCAGACAGAACTATGGCTACACCTTC. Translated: CASSPSRQNYGYTF.

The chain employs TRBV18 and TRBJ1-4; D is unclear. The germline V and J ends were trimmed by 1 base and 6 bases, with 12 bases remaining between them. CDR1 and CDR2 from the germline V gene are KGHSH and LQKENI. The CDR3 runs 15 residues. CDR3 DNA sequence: TGTGCCAGCTCACCACTGGAGGCCCGGGATGAAAAACTGTTTTTT. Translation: CASSPLEARDEKLFF.

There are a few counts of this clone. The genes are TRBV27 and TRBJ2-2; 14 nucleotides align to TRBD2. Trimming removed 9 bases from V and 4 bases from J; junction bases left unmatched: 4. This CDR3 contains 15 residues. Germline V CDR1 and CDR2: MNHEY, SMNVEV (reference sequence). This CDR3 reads CASGTSGGSTGELFF. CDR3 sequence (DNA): TGTGCCAGTGGGACTAGCGGGGGAAGCACCGGGGAGCTGTTTTTT.

In DNA form, the CDR3 reads TGTGCCAGCACTACTCGGGGAGGGTTCGAGCAGTACTTC. Amino acid sequence: CASTTRGGFEQYF. The rearrangement joins TRBV5-6 to TRBJ2-7, with 7 bases identical to TRBD2. Per germline, CDR1 SGHDT and CDR2 YYEEEE. V shed 6 bases and J 6 bases; nucleotides not matched to a gene: 9. The CDR3 is 13 amino acids.

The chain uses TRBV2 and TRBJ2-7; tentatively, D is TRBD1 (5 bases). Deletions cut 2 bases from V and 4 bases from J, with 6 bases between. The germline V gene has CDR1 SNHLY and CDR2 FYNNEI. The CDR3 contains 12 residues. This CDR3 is CASSEQGYEQYF. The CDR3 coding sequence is TGTGCCAGCAGTGAACAGGGATACGAGCAGTACTTC.

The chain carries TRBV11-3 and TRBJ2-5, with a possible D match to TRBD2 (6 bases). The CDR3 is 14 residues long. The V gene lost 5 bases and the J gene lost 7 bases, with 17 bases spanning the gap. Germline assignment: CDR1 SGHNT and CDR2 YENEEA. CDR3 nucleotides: TGTGCCAGCAGCCGGGAGCTGAGTGCCGGGACCCAGTACTTC. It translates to CASSRELSAGTQYF. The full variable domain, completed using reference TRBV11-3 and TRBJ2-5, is EAGVVQSPRYKIIEKKQPVAFWCNPISGHNTLYWYLQNLGQGPELLIRYENEEAVDDSQLPKDRFSAERLKGVDSTLKIQPAELGDSAVYLCASSRELSAGTQYFGPGTRLLVL.

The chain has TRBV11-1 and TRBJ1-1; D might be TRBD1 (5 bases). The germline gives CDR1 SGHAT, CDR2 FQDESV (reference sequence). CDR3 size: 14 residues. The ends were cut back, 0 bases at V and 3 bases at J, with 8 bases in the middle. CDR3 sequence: CASSLAGGYTEAFF. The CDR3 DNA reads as TGTGCCAGCAGCTTAGCGGGGGGTTACACTGAAGCTTTCTTT. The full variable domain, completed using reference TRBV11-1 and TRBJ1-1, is EAEVAQSPRYKITEKSQAVAFWCDPISGHATLYWYRQILGQGPELLVQFQDESVVDDSQLPKDRFSAERLKGVDSTLKIQPAELGDSAMYLCASSLAGGYTEAFFGQGTRLTVV.

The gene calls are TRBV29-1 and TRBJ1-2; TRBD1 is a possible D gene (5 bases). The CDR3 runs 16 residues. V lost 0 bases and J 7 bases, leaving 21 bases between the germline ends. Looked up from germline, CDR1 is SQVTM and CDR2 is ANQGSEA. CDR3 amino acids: CSVEDKAARSGGGYTF. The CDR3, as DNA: TGCAGCGTTGAAGATAAGGCGGCCAGGTCGGGGGGTGGCTACACCTTC.

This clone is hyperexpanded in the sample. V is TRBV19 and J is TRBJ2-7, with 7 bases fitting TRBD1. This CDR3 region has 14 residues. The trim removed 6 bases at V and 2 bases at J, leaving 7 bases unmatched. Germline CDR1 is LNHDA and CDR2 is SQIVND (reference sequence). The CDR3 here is CASSLGTAPYEQYF. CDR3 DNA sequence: TGTGCCAGTAGCCTCGGGACAGCTCCCTACGAGCAGTACTTC.

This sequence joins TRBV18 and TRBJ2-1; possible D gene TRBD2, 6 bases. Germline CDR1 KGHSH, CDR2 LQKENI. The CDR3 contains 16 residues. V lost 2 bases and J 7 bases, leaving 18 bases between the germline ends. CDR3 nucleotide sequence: TGTGCCAGCTCACCAAACGGGGGATCCGTCGTGAATGAGCAGTTCTTC. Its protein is CASSPNGGSVVNEQFF.

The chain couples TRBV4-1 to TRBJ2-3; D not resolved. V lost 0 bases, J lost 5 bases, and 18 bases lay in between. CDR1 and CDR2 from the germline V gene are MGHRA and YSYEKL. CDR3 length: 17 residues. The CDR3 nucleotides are TGCGCCAGCAGCCAAGATGCTCACAGAAGCACCGGAGATACGCAGTATTTT. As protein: CASSQDAHRSTGDTQYF.

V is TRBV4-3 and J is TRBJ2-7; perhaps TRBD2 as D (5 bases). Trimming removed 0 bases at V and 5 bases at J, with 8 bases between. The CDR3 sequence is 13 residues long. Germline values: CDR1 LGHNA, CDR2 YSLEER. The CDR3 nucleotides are TGCGCCAGCAGCCAAGAGTGGAGGAACGAGCAGTACTTC. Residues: CASSQEWRNEQYF.

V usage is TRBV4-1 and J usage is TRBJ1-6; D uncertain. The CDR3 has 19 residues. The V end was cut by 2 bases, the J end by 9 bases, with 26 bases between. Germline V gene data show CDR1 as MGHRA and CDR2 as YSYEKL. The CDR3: CASSQLPTRFRLMISPLHF. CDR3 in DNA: TGCGCCAGCAGCCAATTACCAACAAGATTTCGTTTAATGATTTCACCCCTCCACTTT.

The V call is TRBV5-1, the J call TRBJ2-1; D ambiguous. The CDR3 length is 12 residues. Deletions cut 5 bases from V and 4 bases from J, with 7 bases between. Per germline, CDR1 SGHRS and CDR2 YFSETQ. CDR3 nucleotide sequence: TGCGCCAGCAGGATTGAGTACAATGAGCAGTTCTTC. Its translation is CASRIEYNEQFF.

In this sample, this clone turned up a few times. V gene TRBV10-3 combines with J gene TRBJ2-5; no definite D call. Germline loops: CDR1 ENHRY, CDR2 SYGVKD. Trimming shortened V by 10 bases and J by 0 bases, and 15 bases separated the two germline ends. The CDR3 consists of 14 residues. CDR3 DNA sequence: TGTGCCACCGCGCTGGACCAGTACCAAGAGACCCAGTACTTC. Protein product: CATALDQYQETQYF.

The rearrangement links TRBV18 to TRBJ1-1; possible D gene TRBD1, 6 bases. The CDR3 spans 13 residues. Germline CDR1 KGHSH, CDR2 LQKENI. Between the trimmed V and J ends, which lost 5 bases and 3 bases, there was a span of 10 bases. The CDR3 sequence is CASSTTGYTEAFF. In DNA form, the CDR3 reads TGTGCCAGCTCAACCACAGGGTACACTGAAGCTTTCTTT. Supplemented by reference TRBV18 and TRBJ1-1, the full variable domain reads NAGVMQNPRHLVRRRGQEARLRCSPMKGHSHVYWYRQLPEEGLKFMVYLQKENIIDESGMPKERFSAEFPKEGPSILRIQQVVRGDSAAYFCASSTTGYTEAFFGQGTRLTVV.

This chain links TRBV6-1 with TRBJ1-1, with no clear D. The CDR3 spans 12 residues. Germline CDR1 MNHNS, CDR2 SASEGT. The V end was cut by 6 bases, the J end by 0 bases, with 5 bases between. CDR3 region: CASRILNTEAFF. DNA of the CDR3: TGTGCCAGCAGGATATTGAACACTGAAGCTTTCTTT.

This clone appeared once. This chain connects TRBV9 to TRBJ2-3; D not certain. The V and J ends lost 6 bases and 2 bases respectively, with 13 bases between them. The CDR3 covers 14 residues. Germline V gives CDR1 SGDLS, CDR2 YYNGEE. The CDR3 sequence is CASTPDRDTDTQYF. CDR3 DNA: TGTGCCAGCACCCCGGACCGCGACACAGATACGCAGTATTTT.

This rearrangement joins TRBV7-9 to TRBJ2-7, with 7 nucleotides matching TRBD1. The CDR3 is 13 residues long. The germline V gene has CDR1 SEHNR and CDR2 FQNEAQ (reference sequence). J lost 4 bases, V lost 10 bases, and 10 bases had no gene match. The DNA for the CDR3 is TGTGCCACTGGGACAGCCGAAGGGTACGAGCAGTACTTC. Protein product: CATGTAEGYEQYF.